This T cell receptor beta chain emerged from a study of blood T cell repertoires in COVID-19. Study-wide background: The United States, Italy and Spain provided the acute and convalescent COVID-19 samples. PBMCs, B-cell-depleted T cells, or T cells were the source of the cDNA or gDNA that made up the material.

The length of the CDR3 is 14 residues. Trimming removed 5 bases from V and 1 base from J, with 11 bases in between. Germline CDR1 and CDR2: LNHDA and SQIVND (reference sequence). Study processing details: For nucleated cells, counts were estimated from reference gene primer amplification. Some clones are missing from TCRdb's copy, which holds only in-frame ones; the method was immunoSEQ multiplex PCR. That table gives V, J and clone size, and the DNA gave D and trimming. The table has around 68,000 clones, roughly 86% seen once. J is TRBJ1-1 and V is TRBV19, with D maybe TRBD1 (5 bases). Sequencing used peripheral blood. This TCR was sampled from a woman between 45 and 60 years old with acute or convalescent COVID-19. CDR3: CASSYLQGNTEAFF. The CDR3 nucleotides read TGTGCCAGTAGTTATCTCCAGGGGAACACTGAAGCTTTCTTT.